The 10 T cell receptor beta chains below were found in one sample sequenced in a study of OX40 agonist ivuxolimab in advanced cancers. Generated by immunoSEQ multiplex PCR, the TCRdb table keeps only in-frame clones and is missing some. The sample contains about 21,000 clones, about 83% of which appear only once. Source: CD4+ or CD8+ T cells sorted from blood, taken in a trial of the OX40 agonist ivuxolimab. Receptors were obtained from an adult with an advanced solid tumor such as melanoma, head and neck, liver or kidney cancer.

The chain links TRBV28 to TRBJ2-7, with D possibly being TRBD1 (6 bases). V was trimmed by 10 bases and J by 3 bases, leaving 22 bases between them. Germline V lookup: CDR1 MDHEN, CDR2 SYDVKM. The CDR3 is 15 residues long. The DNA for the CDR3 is TGTGCCATCCGGGGTGGGCAGGGGCCCAGCTACGAGCAGTACTTC. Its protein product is CAIRGGQGPSYEQYF.

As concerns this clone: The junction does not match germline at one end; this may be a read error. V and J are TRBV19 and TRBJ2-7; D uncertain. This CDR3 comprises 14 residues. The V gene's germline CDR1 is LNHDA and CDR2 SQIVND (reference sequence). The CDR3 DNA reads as TGTGCCAGTAGTATAGATCAGAGCTCCTACGGGCAGTACTTC. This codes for CASSIDQSSYGQYF. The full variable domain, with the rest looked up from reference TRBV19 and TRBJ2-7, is DGGITQSPKYLFRKEGQNVTLSCEQNLNHDAMYWYRQDPGQGLRLIYYSQIVNDFQKGDIAEGYSVSREKKESFPLTVTSAQKNPTAFYLCASSIDQSSYGQYFGPGTRLTVT.

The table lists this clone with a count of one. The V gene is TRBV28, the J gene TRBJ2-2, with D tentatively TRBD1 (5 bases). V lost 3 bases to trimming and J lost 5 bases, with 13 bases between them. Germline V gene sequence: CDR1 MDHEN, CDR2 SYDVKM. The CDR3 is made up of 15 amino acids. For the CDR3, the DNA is TGTGCCAGCAGTTTGGGCAGGGAAAAGACCGGGGAGCTGTTTTTT. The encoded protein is CASSLGREKTGELFF.

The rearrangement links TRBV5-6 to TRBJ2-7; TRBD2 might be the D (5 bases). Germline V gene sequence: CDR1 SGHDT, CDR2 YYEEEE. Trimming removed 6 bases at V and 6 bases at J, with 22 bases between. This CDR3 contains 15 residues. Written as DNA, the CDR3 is TGTGCCAGCAACCCCCTCGCTTTGGAGGCGAGCGAGCAGTACTTC. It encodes CASNPLALEASEQYF.

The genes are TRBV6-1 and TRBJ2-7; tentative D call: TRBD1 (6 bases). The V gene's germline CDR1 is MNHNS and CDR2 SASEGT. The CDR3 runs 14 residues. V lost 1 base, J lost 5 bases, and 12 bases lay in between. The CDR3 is CASSEVPRGDEQYF. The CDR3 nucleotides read TGTGCCAGCAGTGAAGTACCCAGGGGCGACGAGCAGTACTTC.

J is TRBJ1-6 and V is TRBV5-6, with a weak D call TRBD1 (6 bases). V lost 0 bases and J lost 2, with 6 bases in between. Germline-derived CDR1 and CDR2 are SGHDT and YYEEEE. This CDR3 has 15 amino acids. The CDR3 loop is CASSLDRAYNSPLHF. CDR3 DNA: TGTGCCAGCAGCTTGGACAGGGCCTATAATTCACCCCTCCACTTT. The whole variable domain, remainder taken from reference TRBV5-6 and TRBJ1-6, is DAGVTQSPTHLIKTRGQQVTLRCSPKSGHDTVSWYQQALGQGPQFIFQYYEEEERQRGNFPDRFSGHQFPNYSSELNVNALLLGDSALYLCASSLDRAYNSPLHFGNGTRLTVT.

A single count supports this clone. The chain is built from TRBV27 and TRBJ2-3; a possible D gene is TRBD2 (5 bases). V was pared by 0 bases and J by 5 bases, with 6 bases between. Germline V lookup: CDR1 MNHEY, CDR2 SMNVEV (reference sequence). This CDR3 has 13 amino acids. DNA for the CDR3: TGTGCCAGCAGTTTATCGAGGGTAGATACGCAGTATTTT. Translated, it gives CASSLSRVDTQYF.

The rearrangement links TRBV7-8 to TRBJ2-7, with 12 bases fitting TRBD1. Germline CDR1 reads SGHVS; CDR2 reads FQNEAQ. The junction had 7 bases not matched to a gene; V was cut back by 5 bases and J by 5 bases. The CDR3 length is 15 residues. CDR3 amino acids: CASSGTGGHVDEQYF. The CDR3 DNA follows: TGTGCCAGCAGCGGGACAGGGGGCCATGTTGACGAGCAGTACTTC.

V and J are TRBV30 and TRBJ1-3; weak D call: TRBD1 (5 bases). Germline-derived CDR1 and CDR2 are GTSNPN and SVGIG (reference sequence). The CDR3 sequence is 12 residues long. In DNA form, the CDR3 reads TGTGCTTGGGTGTTGGGAGGGGACACCATATATTTT. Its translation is CAWVLGGDTIYF.

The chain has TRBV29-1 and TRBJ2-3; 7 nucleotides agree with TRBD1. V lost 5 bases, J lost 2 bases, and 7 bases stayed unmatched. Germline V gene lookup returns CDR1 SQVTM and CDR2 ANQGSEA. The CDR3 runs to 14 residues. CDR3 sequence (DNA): TGCAGCGTTCTCTACAGGGGCGACACAGATACGCAGTATTTT. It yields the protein CSVLYRGDTDTQYF.